Shown below are 2 T cell receptor beta chains from a single sample sequenced in a study of T cells in tumors after PD-1 blockade. The data were produced by immunoSEQ multiplex PCR, yet TCRdb's version contains in-frame clones alone and is incomplete. The sample has around 45,000 clones; roughly 79% are singletons. The source was PBMCs, collected before anti-PD-1 treatment. The receptors come from a human donor with basal cell carcinoma.

As regards this clone: The junction differs from germline at one of its ends, possibly a read error. The chain combines TRBV12-5 with TRBJ2-7; 11 nucleotides agree with TRBD1. CDR1 is LGHNT, CDR2 FRNRAP, per germline. CDR3 length: 16 residues. Here the CDR3 DNA reads TGTGCTAGTGCCTCGGGGTATGGACAGGGGGCCTACGAGCAGTGCTTC. As protein: CASASGYGQGAYEQCF.

This clone came up once. The chain links TRBV7-9 to TRBJ2-6; D is unresolved. The V and J ends lost 7 bases and 4 bases respectively, with 14 bases between them. This CDR3 region has 15 residues. The germline V gene encodes CDR1 SEHNR and CDR2 FQNEAQ (reference sequence). The DNA of the CDR3 is TGTGCCAGCAACTCACCCCTTGCCGGGGCCAACGTCCTGACTTTC. This encodes CASNSPLAGANVLTF.